Below, one TCR beta chain is given with its context. The protocol was immunoSEQ multiplex PCR, while the TCRdb copy is restricted to in-frame clones and leaves out a portion. In the table there are about 180,000 clones, 85% of which are singletons. These data are taken from a study of blood T cell repertoires in COVID-19. Germline V gene sequence: CDR1 SGDLS, CDR2 YYNGEE. This CDR3 is 16 amino acids long. Losses at the gene ends were 0 bases for V and 9 bases for J; bases not matched to a gene: 9. V gene TRBV9 combines with J gene TRBJ2-1; 10 nucleotides line up with TRBD2. The origin of this receptor is a person aged 70 to 85 with COVID-19, enrolled during active disease. The source material was peripheral blood. The CDR3 coding sequence is TGTGCCAGCAGCGTAGCTCTAAGCGGGGGGGCCGGTGAGCAGTTCTTC. Amino acids: CASSVALSGGAGEQFF.